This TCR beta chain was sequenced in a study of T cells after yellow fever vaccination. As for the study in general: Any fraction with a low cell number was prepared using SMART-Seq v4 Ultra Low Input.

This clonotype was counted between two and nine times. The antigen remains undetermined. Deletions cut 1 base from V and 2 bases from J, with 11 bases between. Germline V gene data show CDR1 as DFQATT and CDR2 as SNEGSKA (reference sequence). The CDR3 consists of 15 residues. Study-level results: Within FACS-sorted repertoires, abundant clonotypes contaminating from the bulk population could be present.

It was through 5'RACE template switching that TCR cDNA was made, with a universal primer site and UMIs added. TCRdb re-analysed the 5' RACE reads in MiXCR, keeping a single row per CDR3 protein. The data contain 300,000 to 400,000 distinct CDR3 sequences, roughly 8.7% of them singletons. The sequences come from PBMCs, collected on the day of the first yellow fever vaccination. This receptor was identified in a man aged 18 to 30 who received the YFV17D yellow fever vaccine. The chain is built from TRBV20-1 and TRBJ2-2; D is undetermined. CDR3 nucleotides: TGCAGTGCTAGAGTGGCTAGTATCAACACCGGGGAGCTGTTTTTT. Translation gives CSARVASINTGELFF.